These 16 T cell receptor beta chains were all obtained from the same sample, sequenced in a study of radiotherapy plus CTLA-4 blockade in lung cancer. Some clones are missing from TCRdb's copy, which holds only in-frame ones; the method was immunoSEQ multiplex PCR. The sample has 95,000 to 150,000 clones; about 90% are singletons. This sample comprised peripheral blood, obtained from a patient treated with radiotherapy plus ipilimumab. These receptors originate from a human donor with non-small cell lung cancer that progressed on radiotherapy plus ipilimumab.

The V and J genes are TRBV19 and TRBJ1-1; 9 bases align to TRBD1. Trimming at V came to 5 bases and at J to 4 bases, leaving 8 bases not matched to a gene. Germline CDR1 LNHDA, CDR2 SQIVND (reference sequence). The CDR3 totals 15 residues. The DNA of the CDR3 is TGTGCCAGTAGTCAAACGGACAGGGGTTTCACTGAAGCTTTCTTT. It is translated as CASSQTDRGFTEAFF.

The chain uses TRBV14 and TRBJ2-1, with 8 bases matching TRBD2. The V gene's germline CDR1 is SGHDN and CDR2 FVKESK. The junction had 9 bases not matched to a gene; V was cut back by 4 bases and J by 7 bases. The CDR3 loop spans 15 amino acids. CDR3 region: CASSLAGRVRNEQFF. DNA of the CDR3: TGTGCCAGCAGCCTAGCGGGAAGGGTGCGAAATGAGCAGTTCTTC. The whole variable domain, filled in from reference TRBV14 and TRBJ2-1, reads EAGVTQFPSHSVIEKGQTVTLRCDPISGHDNLYWYRRVMGKEIKFLLHFVKESKQDESGMPNNRFLAERTGGTYSTLKVQPAELEDSGVYFCASSLAGRVRNEQFFGPGTRLTVL.

On this clone itself: The sample carries other DNA sequences with the same CDR3. This chain uses TRBV11-3 with TRBJ2-7; tentative D call: TRBD1 (6 bases). This CDR3 has 14 amino acids. Germline V CDR1 and CDR2: SGHNT, YENEEA. The germline V and J ends were trimmed by 1 base and 2 bases, with 9 bases remaining between them. CDR3 loop: CASSLGTGPYEQYF. For the CDR3, the DNA is TGTGCCAGCAGCTTAGGAACAGGGCCCTACGAGCAGTACTTC.

This sequence joins TRBV5-4 and TRBJ2-7, with 9 nucleotides matching TRBD1. Germline trimming cut 4 bases from V and 3 bases from J; bases unmatched to any gene: 8. CDR1 and CDR2 (germline): SGHNT, YYREEE (reference sequence). The CDR3 spans 15 residues. DNA for the CDR3: TGTGCCAGCAGCACCACAGACAGGGGGTTCTACGAGCAGTACTTC. Protein product: CASSTTDRGFYEQYF.

The J gene is TRBJ2-7, the V gene TRBV2; a weak D match, TRBD2 (5 bases). Trimming cost V 6 bases and J 2 bases, with 11 bases left between them. Germline V gives CDR1 SNHLY, CDR2 FYNNEI. This CDR3 region has 13 residues. CDR3 region: CASRAGSAYEQYF. The CDR3 bases are TGTGCCAGCAGGGCGGGTTCAGCCTACGAGCAGTACTTC.

The chain has TRBV20-1 and TRBJ2-7; no firm D call. Germline V lookup: CDR1 DFQATT, CDR2 SNEGSKA (reference sequence). The V gene lost 3 bases and the J gene lost 7 bases, with 10 bases spanning the gap. The CDR3 sequence is 11 residues long. CDR3 region: CSARWLMEQYF. The CDR3 DNA reads as TGCAGTGCTAGGTGGCTCATGGAGCAGTACTTC.

The V call is TRBV4-1, the J call TRBJ2-1; D unclear. V was clipped by 3 bases and J by 6 bases, with 9 bases between them. CDR1 is MGHRA, CDR2 YSYEKL, per germline. The CDR3 has 13 residues. The CDR3: CASSHRESNEQFF. The CDR3 DNA reads as TGCGCCAGCAGCCACCGCGAAAGCAATGAGCAGTTCTTC.

V and J are TRBV9 and TRBJ2-2; D is undetermined. The germline gives CDR1 SGDLS, CDR2 YYNGEE. The CDR3 runs 16 residues. V shed 3 bases and J shed 4 bases, with 16 bases lying between them. For the CDR3, the DNA is TGTGCCAGCAGCGCTACTGCAGTAGTCAGCACCGGGGAGCTGTTTTTT. The encoded protein is CASSATAVVSTGELFF.

The rearrangement joins TRBV10-3 to TRBJ1-5; 8 nucleotides match TRBD1. V lost 4 bases, J lost 5 bases, and 7 bases stayed unmatched. The germline gives CDR1 ENHRY, CDR2 SYGVKD. This CDR3 is built from 15 residues. CDR3 loop: CAISAGQGFYQPQHF. The CDR3 bases are TGTGCCATCAGTGCCGGACAGGGTTTTTATCAGCCCCAGCATTTT.

In this sample, this clone turned up a few times. The chain has TRBV7-9 and TRBJ1-4; no firm D call. The CDR3 extends over 12 amino acids. In germline, CDR1 is SEHNR, CDR2 FQNEAQ (reference sequence). V was cut by 5 bases and J by 7 bases, with 8 bases left in between. The CDR3 coding sequence is TGTGCCAGCAGCCCGGGGAGTGAAAAACTGTTTTTT. Translating gives CASSPGSEKLFF.

The chain uses TRBV6-1 and TRBJ2-1; D is undetermined. CDR1 and CDR2 (germline): MNHNS, SASEGT. Trimming removed 6 bases at V and 9 bases at J, with 9 bases between. The CDR3 runs to 11 residues. The CDR3 DNA sequence: TGTGCCAGCAGGTTTAGGATTGAGCAGTTCTTC. It specifies CASRFRIEQFF.

This rearrangement joins TRBV10-3 to TRBJ1-5, with a possible D match to TRBD1 (6 bases). The CDR3 sequence is 15 residues long. Trimming cost V 0 bases and J 6 bases, with 12 bases left between them. Germline CDR1 ENHRY, CDR2 SYGVKD. The CDR3 nucleotides are TGTGCCATCAGTGAGTCGTCGGGGGCGGGTCAGCCCCAGCATTTT. Its protein product is CAISESSGAGQPQHF.

The chain joins TRBV25-1 to TRBJ2-1; D is possibly TRBD1 (6 bases). The length of the CDR3 is 16 residues. The V gene's germline CDR1 is MGHDK and CDR2 SYGVNS. Trimming removed 0 bases from V and 2 bases from J, with 11 bases in between. DNA of the CDR3: TGTGCCAGCAGTGAATACACGGGACAAGCCTACAATGAGCAGTTCTTC. Translation: CASSEYTGQAYNEQFF.

J is TRBJ2-5 and V is TRBV5-4; TRBD2 agrees at 9 bases. The CDR3 length is 17 residues. Germline trimming cut 2 bases from V and 5 bases from J; bases unmatched to any gene: 13. Germline values: CDR1 SGHNT, CDR2 YYREEE (reference sequence). In DNA form, the CDR3 reads TGTGCCAGCAGCTTTACCCAACGGCGGGAGGGCCTGGAGACCCAGTACTTC. Protein sequence: CASSFTQRREGLETQYF.

The chain carries TRBV11-2 and TRBJ1-1; the D gene is possibly TRBD1 (6 bases). Trimming took 4 bases from V and 5 from J, leaving 14 bases between them. This CDR3 contains 14 residues. Germline CDR1 SGHAT, CDR2 FQNNGV. DNA for the CDR3: TGTGCCAGCAGCTGGGGGCGGGGGTCGACTGAAGCTTTCTTT. This encodes CASSWGRGSTEAFF.

The chain links TRBV5-1 to TRBJ2-1; D unclear. Trimming cost V 0 bases and J 0 bases, with 10 bases left between them. The CDR3 runs 16 residues. Germline CDR1 and CDR2: SGHRS and YFSETQ. CDR3 residues: CASSLVGGYSYNEQFF. CDR3 nucleotides: TGCGCCAGCAGCTTGGTCGGTGGGTACTCCTACAATGAGCAGTTCTTC.